This is a list of T cell receptor beta chains from one sample in a study of T cell responses to AZD1222 COVID-19 vaccine. The data were produced by immunoSEQ multiplex PCR, yet TCRdb's version contains in-frame clones alone and is incomplete. Found here are roughly 110,000 clones, approximately 90% of them singletons; the top ten hold 4.8%. The starting material was peripheral blood, obtained 28 days after the second AZD1222 dose. The receptors originated from an adult who received the AZD1222 COVID-19 vaccine. Both conserved end residues are part of each CDR3. A D gene is named only where the DNA matches it firmly. Rows may omit the clone size; those that give it use once, few, many or a size class.

TRBJ1-1 - TRBV10-3 few CAISERELNTEAFF TGTGCCATCAGTGAGCGGGAATTAAACACTGAAGCTTTCTTT
TRBJ1-5 - TRBV6-5 - CASILGLYSNQPQHF TGTGCCAGCATCTTGGGGCTATATAGCAATCAGCCCCAGCATTTT
TRBJ1-5 - TRBV5-6 - CASSLGGGNQPQHF TGTGCCAGCAGCTTGGGAGGTGGCAATCAGCCCCAGCATTTT
TRBJ2-5 TRBD1 TRBV3-1/TRBV3-2 - CASSQGQGQETQYF TGTGCCAGCAGCCAGGGACAGGGTCAGGAGACCCAGTACTTC
TRBJ2-5 - TRBV2 once CASSEVETQYF TGTGCCAGCAGTGAGGTAGAGACCCAGTACTTC
TRBJ1-3 - TRBV5-8 - CASSLRPGRSSGNTIYF TGTGCCAGCAGCTTGCGTCCAGGAAGGTCCTCTGGAAACACCATATATTTT
TRBJ1-2 - TRBV6-1 - CASSESLGYTF TGTGCCAGCAGTGAATCCCTTGGCTACACCTTC
TRBJ2-1 TRBD1 TRBV6-5 - CASSWTGGSYNEQFF TGTGCCAGCAGCTGGACAGGGGGCTCCTACAATGAGCAGTTCTTC
TRBJ1-3 - TRBV10-3 - CAISDLAASGNTIYF TGTGCCATCAGTGATCTGGCAGCCTCTGGAAACACCATATATTTT
TRBJ1-2 - TRBV7-6 - CASSLALSHGYTF TGTGCCAGCAGCTTAGCCCTTTCTCATGGCTACACCTTC
TRBJ1-3 - TRBV9 - CASSVGGGTGNTIYF TGTGCCAGCAGCGTAGGAGGGGGGACGGGAAACACCATATATTTT
TRBJ2-3 - TRBV9 - CASSPRLDTQYF TGTGCCAGCAGCCCCCGACTAGATACGCAGTATTTT
TRBJ1-1 TRBD1 TRBV10-3 - CAISLTGTGGSRLNTEAFF TGTGCCATCAGCCTGACCGGGACAGGGGGTTCTAGACTGAACACTGAAGCTTTCTTT
TRBJ1-4 - TRBV28 - CASIRSPPRATNEKLFF TGTGCCAGCATCCGGAGTCCCCCACGCGCCACTAATGAAAAACTGTTTTTT
TRBJ2-3 - TRBV7-9 - CASSYRDPDTQYF TGTGCCAGCAGCTACAGGGACCCAGATACGCAGTATTTT
TRBJ1-6 TRBD1 TRBV4-2 - CASSQPGQGILDNSPLHF TGTGCCAGCAGCCAACCGGGACAGGGGATTTTAGATAATTCACCCCTCCACTTT
TRBJ2-7 - TRBV5-5 once CASSLAFGSSYEQYF TGTGCCAGCAGCTTGGCCTTCGGTAGCTCCTACGAGCAGTACTTC
TRBJ1-6 - TRBV7-2 once CASTHNPGVLDSPLHF TGTGCCAGCACCCACAACCCAGGGGTTTTAGATTCACCCCTCCACTTT
TRBJ1-1 - TRBV18 - CASSPGRQENTEAFF TGTGCCAGCTCACCCGGAAGACAGGAGAACACTGAAGCTTTCTTT
TRBJ2-5 TRBD1 TRBV4-1 - CASSQAGQGGETQYF TGCGCCAGCAGCCAGGCTGGACAGGGGGGAGAGACCCAGTACTTC
TRBJ1-5 - TRBV2 - CASSREGLVNQPQHF TGTGCCAGCAGCCGAGAAGGCCTCGTCAATCAGCCCCAGCATTTT
TRBJ1-5 - TRBV19 - CASSIEGGGRQPQHF TGTGCCAGTAGTATAGAAGGGGGGGGAAGACAGCCCCAGCATTTT
TRBJ1-2 TRBD1 TRBV7-9 - CASSFGPGTGRGYTF TGTGCCAGCAGCTTTGGCCCCGGGACAGGGAGGGGCTACACCTTC
TRBJ1-2 - TRBV5-4 - CASSLGSGINYGYTF TGTGCCAGCAGCTTGGGTTCAGGGATCAACTATGGCTACACCTTC
TRBJ2-7 - TRBV5-1 - CASSAMGTGSSYEQYF TGCGCCAGCAGCGCGATGGGGACTGGGAGCTCCTACGAGCAGTACTTC
TRBJ2-7 TRBD2 TRBV3-1/TRBV3-2 - CASSLQRGSSYEQYF TGTGCCAGCAGCCTGCAGCGGGGGAGCTCCTACGAGCAGTACTTC
TRBJ1-3 - TRBV24-1 once CATSDPLEGQGNTIYF TGTGCCACCAGTGATCCTTTAGAGGGGCAAGGAAACACCATATATTTT
TRBJ1-1 - TRBV6-5 few CASGNTVLNTEAFF TGTGCCAGCGGCAACACGGTACTGAACACTGAAGCTTTCTTT
TRBJ2-6 TRBD1 TRBV15 - CATSSRQGLGGANVLTF TGTGCCACCAGCAGCCGACAGGGCCTTGGTGGGGCCAACGTCCTGACTTTC
TRBJ2-3 - TRBV7-9 - CASSLARLAGATDTQYF TGTGCCAGCAGCTTAGCGCGGTTGGCGGGGGCTACAGATACGCAGTATTTT
TRBJ1-2 TRBD1 TRBV15 - CATSRDRGSGYTF TGTGCCACCAGCAGAGACAGGGGGAGTGGCTACACCTTC
TRBJ2-3 - TRBV5-1 - CASTNTSALVTDTQYF TGCGCCAGCACCAATACTTCGGCCCTGGTCACAGATACGCAGTATTTT
TRBJ1-6 - TRBV5-6 - CASSRTGVGSPLHF TGTGCCAGCAGCCGAACAGGTGTGGGATCACCCCTCCACTTT
TRBJ1-3 - TRBV6-1 - CASTDLNTIYF TGTGCCAGCACCGACCTGAACACCATATATTTT
TRBJ1-1 - TRBV7-2 once CASSSGGRGTEAFF TGTGCCAGCAGCTCCGGGGGAAGGGGAACTGAAGCTTTCTTT
TRBJ1-1 - TRBV7-2 - CASSTYGHTEAFF TGTGCCAGCAGCACATACGGCCACACTGAAGCTTTCTTT
TRBJ1-3 TRBD1 TRBV27 once CASSITGGHTIYF TGTGCCAGCAGTATAACAGGGGGCCACACCATATATTTT
TRBJ1-5 - TRBV5-8 once CASSSQGYSNQPQHF TGTGCCAGCAGCTCCCAGGGTTATAGCAATCAGCCCCAGCATTTT
TRBJ1-4 - TRBV2 - CASRPLWQSNEKLFF TGTGCCAGCAGGCCCCTTTGGCAGTCTAATGAAAAACTGTTTTTT
TRBJ2-7 - TRBV4-1 - CASSQDPRDGGAFYEQYF TGCGCCAGCAGCCAAGATCCCCGGGACGGCGGAGCCTTCTACGAGCAGTACTTC
TRBJ2-3 - TRBV7-2 - CASSSGSLSTDTQYF TGTGCCAGCAGCTCGGGTAGCCTTAGCACAGATACGCAGTATTTT
TRBJ1-1 TRBD1 TRBV3-1/TRBV3-2 - CASRDRGNTEAFF TGTGCCAGCAGGGACAGGGGGAACACTGAAGCTTTCTTT